This TCR beta chain came from a study of lung T cells in sarcoidosis with Löfgren's syndrome. Study as a whole: Analyses focused on Löfgren's syndrome patients. Study conclusions and caveats: Shared TRAV12-1 and TRBV2 CDR3 motifs were reported across several patients. These T cells were suggested, not shown, to recognize a putative antigen.

TCRdb redid the calling of the reads with MiXCR, one entry per CDR3 protein. The sample includes fewer than 25,000 distinct CDR3 sequences, roughly a fifth of them seen just once. The germline V and J ends were trimmed by 2 bases and 7 bases, with 15 bases remaining between them. CDR1 is ENHRY and CDR2 is SYGVKD in the germline V gene. CDR3 length: 15 residues. This clonotype was detected ten times or more. The target antigen is unknown. Sequences were obtained from CD4+ T cells from bronchoalveolar lavage. The clonotype originates from a human donor with sarcoidosis (Löfgren's syndrome or another form), or a control subject (not recorded which). The V and J genes are TRBV10-3 and TRBJ2-1, with D tentatively TRBD1 (5 bases). The CDR3 DNA reads TGTGCCATCAGTGAGGTAGTAGGGGTTGGGAATGAGCAGTTCTTC. Protein sequence: CAISEVVGVGNEQFF.